This T cell receptor (beta chain) was recovered during a study of cytomegalovirus exposure and HLA in healthy donors. Researchers ran the PCR with 60 Vbeta and 13 Jbeta primers. Method: immunoSEQ multiplex PCR; TCRdb's copy keeps in-frame clones and lacks some. Of around 170,000 clones listed, 70% to 80% are singletons. Sequenced: PBMCs. This TCR came from a male donor in good health and CMV-seronegative.

CDR3: CAWSTGAAFGTF. The CDR3 coding sequence is TGTGCCTGGAGCACAGGTGCCGCATTCGGCACCTTC. The chain carries TRBV30 and TRBJ1-2; a possible D gene is TRBD1 (5 bases). Germline V gene lookup returns CDR1 GTSNPN and CDR2 SVGIG (reference sequence). Trimming took off 3 bases at V and 13 bases at J, with 18 bases between the two ends. The CDR3 runs 12 residues.